A selection of T cell receptor beta chains follows, all from one sample in a study of blood T cell repertoires in COVID-19. Clones were sequenced by immunoSEQ multiplex PCR, and TCRdb holds only the in-frame ones, with some missing. This sample yields about 240,000 clones, of which approximately 90% are seen a single time; 7.2% belongs to the top ten. Sequenced: peripheral blood. The receptors were gathered from a man in his 60s who had recovered from COVID-19. Both conserved end residues are part of each CDR3. Fields, in order: clone size, V gene, J gene, D gene, CDR3 DNA, CDR3 protein. The D gene is left open where the match is weak. Size tells how often a clone was seen (once, few, many) or the class of an expanded clone, and some rows leave it out.

>-|TRBV6-5|TRBJ1-6|-
TGTGCCAGCAGACGTTCAGGGGATTCACCCCTCCACTTT
CASRRSGDSPLHF
>-|TRBV28|TRBJ2-1|TRBD1
TGTGCCAGCAGTCGGGACAGGGGAGCATACAATGAGCAGTTCTTC
CASSRDRGAYNEQFF
>-|TRBV5-1|TRBJ1-1|-
TGCGCCAGCAGCTTGCAGGGGCGGAACACTGAAGCTTTCTTT
CASSLQGRNTEAFF
>-|TRBV28|TRBJ1-4|-
TGTGCCAGCAGTCCAGGGAGGGCAGTGCTGTTTTTT
CASSPGRAVLFF
>-|TRBV6-5|TRBJ1-4|-
TGTGCCAGCAGTTACAGTCCAGGGGTTGGTGAAAAACTGTTTTTT
CASSYSPGVGEKLFF
>-|TRBV9|TRBJ1-6|-
TGTGCCAGCAGCACCCTTGGGGGGGGCTATTCACCCCTCCACTTT
CASSTLGGGYSPLHF
>-|TRBV5-1|TRBJ2-2|-
TGCGCCAGCAGCTTGGTGGTAGGGGGCACCGGGGAGCTGTTTTTT
CASSLVVGGTGELFF
>few|TRBV5-1|TRBJ1-6|-
TGCGCCAGCAGCCCCGCTCCGGGGGGAGGGAATTCACCCCTCCACTTT
CASSPAPGGGNSPLHF
>-|TRBV18|TRBJ1-6|-
TGTGCCAGCTCACCAATTGTAGGGAGCTCCTATAATTCACCCCTCCACTTT
CASSPIVGSSYNSPLHF
>-|TRBV19|TRBJ1-3|-
TGTGCCAGTAGTATAGTATTTGCAGGGCTCTACGGCAGAGTTCGCGGCGGAAACACCATATATTTT
CASSIVFAGLYGRVRGGNTIYF
>-|TRBV5-1|TRBJ2-2|TRBD2
TGCGCCAGCAGCGTACTAGCGGGGGGGCCCACCGGGGAGCTGTTTTTT
CASSVLAGGPTGELFF
>-|TRBV25-1|TRBJ2-4|TRBD2
TGTGCCAGCAGTGAGGGGGGGGTAGCCAAAAACATTCAGTACTTC
CASSEGGVAKNIQYF
>-|TRBV30|TRBJ1-5|-
TGTGCCTGGAGTGTACTTACAGCGGGTCAGCCCCAGCATTTT
CAWSVLTAGQPQHF
>-|TRBV5-1|TRBJ2-1|TRBD2
TGCGCCAGCAGCTGGACTAGCGGGGGAACATACAATGAGCAGTTCTTC
CASSWTSGGTYNEQFF
>-|TRBV5-4|TRBJ2-1|TRBD1
TGTGCCAGCAGCCTCCGGGACAGGCCCCTTGGGCAGTTCTTC
CASSLRDRPLGQFF
>once|TRBV5-1|TRBJ2-2|-
TGCGCCAGCAGCTTGGAAAGACAGACCGGGGAGCTGTTTTTT
CASSLERQTGELFF
>-|TRBV27|TRBJ2-3|-
TGTGCCAGCAGTTTAGTGCCCAGGGCCCCAGATACGCAGTATTTT
CASSLVPRAPDTQYF
>-|TRBV27|TRBJ2-2|TRBD2
TGTGCCAGCAGTCCCCGGGAGGGGTTCTTTTCCGGGGAGCTGTTTTTT
CASSPREGFFSGELFF
>few|TRBV5-1|TRBJ2-3|TRBD1
TGCGCCAGCAGCTTGACAGGGGATTCTAGCACAGATACGCAGTATTTT
CASSLTGDSSTDTQYF
>-|TRBV19|TRBJ2-3|TRBD1
TGTGCCAGTTTTGACAGGGCGAGGACAGATACGCAGTATTTT
CASFDRARTDTQYF
>-|TRBV6-5|TRBJ1-2|-
TGTGCCAGCAGAGTGACAGCCTTATATGGCTACACCTTC
CASRVTALYGYTF
>-|TRBV21-1|TRBJ2-5|-
TGTGCCCGGGTCCAGGGGCGAGAGACCCAGTACTTC
CARVQGRETQYF
>-|TRBV18|TRBJ1-3|-
TGTGCCAGCTCATACGACATATCTGGAAACACCATATATTTT
CASSYDISGNTIYF
>-|TRBV3-1/TRBV3-2|TRBJ2-2|-
TGTGCCAGCAGCCGACTTAGGGGAAGGACCCCGTACACCGGGGAGCTGTTTTTT
CASSRLRGRTPYTGELFF
>-|TRBV2|TRBJ1-6|-
TGTGCCAGCAGTTTTTTTGAGCAGGGTCCTAATTCACCCCTCCACTTT
CASSFFEQGPNSPLHF
>once|TRBV5-1|TRBJ2-3|TRBD1
TGCGCCAGCAGCACCAGGGACAGGGGATCCGATACGCAGTATTTT
CASSTRDRGSDTQYF
>-|TRBV5-1|TRBJ1-2|-
TGCGCCAGCAGCTTGAGGGGTCCCTTTAGTGGCTACACCTTC
CASSLRGPFSGYTF
>once|TRBV19|TRBJ1-5|-
TGTGCCAGTAGTAACAGTTGGACTTCTGGTAGGCCCCAGCATTTT
CASSNSWTSGRPQHF
>-|TRBV6-6|TRBJ1-4|TRBD1
TGTGCCACACAGGGGGCCTATCCAAAACTGTTTTTT
CATQGAYPKLFF
>-|TRBV28|TRBJ2-7|-
TGTGCCAGCAGTTTATTTTCGGGGAAGAACTACGAGCAGTACTTC
CASSLFSGKNYEQYF
>few|TRBV5-1|TRBJ1-2|-
TGCGCCAGCAGCCCTGACAGTACCTATGGCTACACCTTC
CASSPDSTYGYTF
>once|TRBV2|TRBJ1-2|-
TGTGCCAGCAGTGAAGGAACGACAGGATACTATGGCTACACCTTC
CASSEGTTGYYGYTF
>few|TRBV24-1|TRBJ2-6|TRBD1
TGTGCCACCAGTGCACGGGACAGAATAAACGTCCTGACTTTC
CATSARDRINVLTF
>-|TRBV7-9|TRBJ1-4|TRBD1
TGTGCCAGCAGCTTAGTGGGACAGGGCTATGAAGAAAAACTGTTTTTT
CASSLVGQGYEEKLFF
>-|TRBV12-3/TRBV12-4|TRBJ1-1|-
TGTGCCAGCAGTTTAACGCAGGCCCACCGAGCTTTCTTT
CASSLTQAHRAFF
>-|TRBV5-1|TRBJ2-2|-
TGCGCCAGCAGCTTCGGGACACCGAACACCGGGGAGCTGTTTTTT
CASSFGTPNTGELFF
>few|TRBV14|TRBJ1-3|-
TGTGCCAGCAGCCAAGGAGGATTTGGAAACACCATATATTTT
CASSQGGFGNTIYF
>few|TRBV5-4|TRBJ2-3|TRBD2
TGTGCCAGCAGCACCGGGACTAGAATCACGGATACGCAGTATTTT
CASSTGTRITDTQYF
>-|TRBV10-1|TRBJ2-5|TRBD1
TGCGCCAGCAGTGATCCGGGGACAGGGCTCGAGACCCAGTACTTC
CASSDPGTGLETQYF
>-|TRBV9|TRBJ1-6|-
TGTGCCAGCAGCGTAAGGCGCGGGGGTGGTTCACCCCTCCACTTT
CASSVRRGGGSPLHF
>once|TRBV3-1/TRBV3-2|TRBJ2-1|TRBD2
TGTGCCAGCGGCCCCCGGGGACTAGCGGCCCACTACAATGAGCAGTTCTTC
CASGPRGLAAHYNEQFF
>-|TRBV9|TRBJ2-3|TRBD1
TGTGCCAGCAGTGGGACAGGGGCTCCTAGCACAGATACGCAGTATTTT
CASSGTGAPSTDTQYF
>-|TRBV7-2|TRBJ1-4|TRBD1
TGTGCCAGCAGCTTAGACAGGGGTCGGGAAAAACTGTTTTTT
CASSLDRGREKLFF
>-|TRBV7-9|TRBJ2-3|TRBD2
TGTGCCAGCAGCCCCCGAGTAGCGGGGGCTGGCACAGATACGCAGTATTTT
CASSPRVAGAGTDTQYF
>-|TRBV11-2|TRBJ2-7|-
TGTGCCAGCAGCTCCCCGGCAGGGGCCTACGAGCAGTACTTC
CASSSPAGAYEQYF
>-|TRBV9|TRBJ2-2|TRBD1
TGTGCCAGCAGCGAGGGGGACAGGGGCGGGGAGCTGTTTTTT
CASSEGDRGGELFF
>-|TRBV27|TRBJ1-6|-
TGTGCCAGCAGTTTACACCCCAGAAAACTAAGCTCCTATAATTCACCCCTCCACTTT
CASSLHPRKLSSYNSPLHF
>few|TRBV27|TRBJ2-3|-
TGTGCCAGCAGTTCACGACTCGACCAAAGCACAGATACGCAGTATTTT
CASSSRLDQSTDTQYF
>-|TRBV11-2|TRBJ1-3|-
-
CASTLSTSGSGNTIYF
>-|TRBV7-9|TRBJ1-5|-
TGTGCCAGCAGCTTTTATTCGGGGGATCCCCAGCATTTT
CASSFYSGDPQHF